This T cell receptor beta chain was found in a study of cytomegalovirus exposure and HLA in healthy donors. About this clone: As yet, its antigen is unknown.

PCR used 60 Vbeta primers and 13 Jbeta primers. Method: immunoSEQ multiplex PCR; TCRdb's copy keeps in-frame clones and lacks some. Here the sample spans 180,000 or so clones, around 77% being singletons. Notes on the study in general: TCR beta V- and J-gene trimming was later associated with a missense DCLRE1C variant. It was likely that a cluster of highly shared sequence variants was a sequencing artifact. Later analysis revealed greater clonal expansion in HLA-associated TCR beta chains than in equally common others. It was 150 to 200 TCR beta chains that were listed as cytomegalovirus-associated.

CDR1 and CDR2 from the germline V gene are LGHNA and YNFKEQ. V shed 4 bases and J 0 bases; nucleotides not matched to a gene: 10. The CDR3 covers 19 residues. The sample was PBMCs. The chain employs TRBV4-2 and TRBJ2-7; 15 bases map to TRBD2. The source is a woman in her 30s in good health and CMV-seronegative. The chain's CDR3 is CASSPGLAGGSASSYEQYF. The CDR3 DNA reads as TGTGCCAGCAGCCCGGGACTAGCGGGGGGCTCAGCCAGCTCCTACGAGCAGTACTTC.